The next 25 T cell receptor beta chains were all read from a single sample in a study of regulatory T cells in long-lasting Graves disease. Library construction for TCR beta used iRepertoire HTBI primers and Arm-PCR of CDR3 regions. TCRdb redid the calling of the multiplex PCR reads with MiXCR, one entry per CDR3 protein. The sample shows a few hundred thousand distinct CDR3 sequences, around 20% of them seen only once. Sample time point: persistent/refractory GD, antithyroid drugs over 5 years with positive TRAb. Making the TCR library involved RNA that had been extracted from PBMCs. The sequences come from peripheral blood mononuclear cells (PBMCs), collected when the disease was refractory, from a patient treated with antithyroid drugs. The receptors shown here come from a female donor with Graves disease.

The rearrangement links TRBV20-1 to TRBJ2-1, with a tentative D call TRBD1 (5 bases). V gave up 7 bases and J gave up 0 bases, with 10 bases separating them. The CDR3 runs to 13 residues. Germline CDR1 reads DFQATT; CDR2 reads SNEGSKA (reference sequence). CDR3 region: CSGGRSSYNEQFF. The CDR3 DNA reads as TGCAGTGGGGGCCGGAGCTCCTACAATGAGCAGTTCTTC.

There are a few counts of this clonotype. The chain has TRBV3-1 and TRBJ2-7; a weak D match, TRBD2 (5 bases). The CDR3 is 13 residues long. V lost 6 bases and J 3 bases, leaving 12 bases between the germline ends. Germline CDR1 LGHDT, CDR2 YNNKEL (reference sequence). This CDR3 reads CASSPDWGYEQYF. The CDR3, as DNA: TGTGCCAGCAGTCCGGACTGGGGCTACGAGCAGTACTTC.

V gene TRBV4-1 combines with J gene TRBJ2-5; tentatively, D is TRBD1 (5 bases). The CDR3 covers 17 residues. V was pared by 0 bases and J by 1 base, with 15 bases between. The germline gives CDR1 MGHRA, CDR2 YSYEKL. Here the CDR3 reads CASSQEPAAGFQETQYF. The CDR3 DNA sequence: TGCGCCAGCAGCCAAGAACCTGCCGCAGGGTTCCAAGAGACCCAGTACTTC.

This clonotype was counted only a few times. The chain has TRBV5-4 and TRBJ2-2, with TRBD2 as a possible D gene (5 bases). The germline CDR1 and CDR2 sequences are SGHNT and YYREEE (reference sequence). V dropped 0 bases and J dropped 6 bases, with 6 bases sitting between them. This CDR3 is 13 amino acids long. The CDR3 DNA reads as TGTGCCAGCAGCTTGGAGGAGGCCGGGGAGCTGTTTTTT. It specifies CASSLEEAGELFF.

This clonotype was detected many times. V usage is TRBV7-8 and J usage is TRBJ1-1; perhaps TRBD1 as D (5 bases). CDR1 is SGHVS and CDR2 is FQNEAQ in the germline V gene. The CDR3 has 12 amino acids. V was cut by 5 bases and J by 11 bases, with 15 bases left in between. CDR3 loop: CASSLSGGSAFF. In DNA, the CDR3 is TGTGCCAGCAGCCTGTCGGGGGGATCGGCTTTCTTT. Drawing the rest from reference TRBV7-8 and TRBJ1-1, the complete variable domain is GAGVSQSPRYKVAKRGQDVALRCDPISGHVSLFWYQQALGQGPEFLTYFQNEAQLDKSGLPSDRFFAERPEGSVSTLKIQRTQQEDSAVYLCASSLSGGSAFFGQGTRLTVV.

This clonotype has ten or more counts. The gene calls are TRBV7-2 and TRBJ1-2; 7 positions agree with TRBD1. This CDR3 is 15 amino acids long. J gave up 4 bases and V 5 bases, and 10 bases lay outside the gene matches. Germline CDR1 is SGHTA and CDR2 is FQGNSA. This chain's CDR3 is CASSPMDRTIYGYTF. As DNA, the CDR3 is TGTGCCAGCAGCCCCATGGACAGGACGATCTATGGCTACACCTTC.

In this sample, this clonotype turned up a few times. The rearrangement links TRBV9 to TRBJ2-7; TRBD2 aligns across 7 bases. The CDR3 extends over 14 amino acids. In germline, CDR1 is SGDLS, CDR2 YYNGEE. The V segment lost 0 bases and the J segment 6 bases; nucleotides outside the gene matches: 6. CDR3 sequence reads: CASSVGGGFSEQYF. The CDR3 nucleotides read TGTGCCAGCAGCGTAGGGGGGGGGTTCTCCGAGCAGTACTTC.

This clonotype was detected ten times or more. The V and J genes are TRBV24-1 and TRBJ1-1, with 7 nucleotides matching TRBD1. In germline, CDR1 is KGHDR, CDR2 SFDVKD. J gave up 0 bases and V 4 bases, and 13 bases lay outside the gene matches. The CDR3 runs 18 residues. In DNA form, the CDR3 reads TGTGCCACCAGTGACACAAACAGGGGACTTACAATGAACACTGAAGCTTTCTTT. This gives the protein CATSDTNRGLTMNTEAFF.

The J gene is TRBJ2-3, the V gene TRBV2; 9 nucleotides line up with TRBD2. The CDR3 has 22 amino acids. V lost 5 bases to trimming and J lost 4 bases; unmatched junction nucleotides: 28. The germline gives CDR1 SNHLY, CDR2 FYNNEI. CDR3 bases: TGTGCCAGCAGTAGGCCACGGCGGGAGGGCCTCAACGGATGGGCGCACGCAGATACGCAGTATTTT. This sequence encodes CASSRPRREGLNGWAHADTQYF.

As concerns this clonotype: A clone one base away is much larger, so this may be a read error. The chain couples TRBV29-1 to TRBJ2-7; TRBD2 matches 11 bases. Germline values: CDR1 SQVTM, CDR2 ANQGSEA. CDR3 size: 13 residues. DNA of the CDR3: TGCAGCGTTGAATGGCTAGCGGGGGGCGAGCGGTACTTC. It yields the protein CSVEWLAGGERYF.

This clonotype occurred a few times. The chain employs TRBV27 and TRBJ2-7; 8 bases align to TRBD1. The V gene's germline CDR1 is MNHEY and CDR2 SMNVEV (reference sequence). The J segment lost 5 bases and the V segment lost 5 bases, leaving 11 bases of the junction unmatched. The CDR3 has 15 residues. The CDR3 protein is CASSPGQGNVDEQYF. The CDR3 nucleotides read TGTGCCAGCAGTCCCGGACAGGGTAACGTCGACGAGCAGTACTTC.

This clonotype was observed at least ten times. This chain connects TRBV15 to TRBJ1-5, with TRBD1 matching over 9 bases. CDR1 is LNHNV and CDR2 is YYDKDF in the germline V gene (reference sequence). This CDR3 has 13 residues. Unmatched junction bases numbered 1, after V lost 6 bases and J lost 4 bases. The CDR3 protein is CATRDRGNQPQHF. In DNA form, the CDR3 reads TGTGCCACCAGGGACAGGGGTAATCAGCCCCAGCATTTT.

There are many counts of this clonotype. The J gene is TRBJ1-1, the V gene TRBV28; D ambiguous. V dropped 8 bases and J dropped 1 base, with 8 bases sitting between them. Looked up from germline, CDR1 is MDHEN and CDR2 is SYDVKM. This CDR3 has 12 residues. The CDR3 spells CASGRRNTEAFF. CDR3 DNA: TGTGCCAGCGGGCGGCGGAACACTGAAGCTTTCTTT.

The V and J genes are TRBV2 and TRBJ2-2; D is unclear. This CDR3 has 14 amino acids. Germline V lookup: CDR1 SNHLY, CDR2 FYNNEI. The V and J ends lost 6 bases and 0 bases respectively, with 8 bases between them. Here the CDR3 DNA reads TGTGCCAGCAGGCCCCACTCGAACACCGGGGAGCTGTTTTTT. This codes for CASRPHSNTGELFF.

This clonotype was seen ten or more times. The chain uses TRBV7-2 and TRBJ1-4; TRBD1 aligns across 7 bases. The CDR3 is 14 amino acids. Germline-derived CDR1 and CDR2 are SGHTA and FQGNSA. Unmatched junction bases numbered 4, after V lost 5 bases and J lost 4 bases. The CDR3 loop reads CASSEDRLNEKLFF. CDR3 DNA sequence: TGTGCCAGCAGCGAGGACAGGCTTAATGAAAAACTGTTTTTT.

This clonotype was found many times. CDR3 in amino acids: CASSGGGTANEKLFF. The CDR3 region has the DNA TGCGCCAGCAGCGGGGGAGGGACAGCGAATGAAAAACTGTTTTTT. V usage is TRBV5-1 and J usage is TRBJ1-4; the match to TRBD1 covers 7 bases. The CDR3 is 15 amino acids. Per the germline V gene, CDR1 is SGHRS and CDR2 is YFSETQ. V trimming: 4 bases; J trimming: 5 bases; junction bases outside the gene matches: 8.

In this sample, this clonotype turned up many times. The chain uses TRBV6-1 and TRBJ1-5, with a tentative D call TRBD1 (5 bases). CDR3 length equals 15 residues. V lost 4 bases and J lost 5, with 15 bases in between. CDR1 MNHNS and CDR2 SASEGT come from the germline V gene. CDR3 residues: CASSGTSGGYQPQHF. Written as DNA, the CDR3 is TGTGCCAGCAGTGGGACAAGTGGGGGTTATCAGCCCCAGCATTTT.

The CDR3 nucleotides read TGTGCCAGCAGTTTCAACACCTACAATGAGCAGTTCTTC. This gives the protein CASSFNTYNEQFF. The chain has TRBV27 and TRBJ2-1; D unresolved. The germline gives CDR1 MNHEY, CDR2 SMNVEV (reference sequence). Trimming pared 3 bases from V and 2 bases from J, leaving 5 bases between. The CDR3 has 13 residues.

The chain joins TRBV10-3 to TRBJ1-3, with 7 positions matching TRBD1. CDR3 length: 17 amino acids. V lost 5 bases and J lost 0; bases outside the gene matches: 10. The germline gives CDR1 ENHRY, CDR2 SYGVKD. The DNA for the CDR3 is TGTGCCATCAGTCCTAGGACAGGTACATCCTCTGGAAACACCATATATTTT. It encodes CAISPRTGTSSGNTIYF.

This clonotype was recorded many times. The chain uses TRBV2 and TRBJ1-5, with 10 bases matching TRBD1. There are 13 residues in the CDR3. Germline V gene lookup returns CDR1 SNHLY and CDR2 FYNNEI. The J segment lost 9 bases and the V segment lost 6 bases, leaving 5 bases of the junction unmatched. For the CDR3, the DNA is TGTGCCAGCAGAGGGACAGGGGTTGTGCCCCAGCATTTT. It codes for CASRGTGVVPQHF.

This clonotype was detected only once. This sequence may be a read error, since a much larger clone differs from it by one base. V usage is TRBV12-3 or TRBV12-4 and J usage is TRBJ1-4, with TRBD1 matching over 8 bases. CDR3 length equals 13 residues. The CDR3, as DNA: TGTGTCAGCAGTCAGGGGGCGGATGAAAAACTGTTTTTT. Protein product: CVSSQGADEKLFF.

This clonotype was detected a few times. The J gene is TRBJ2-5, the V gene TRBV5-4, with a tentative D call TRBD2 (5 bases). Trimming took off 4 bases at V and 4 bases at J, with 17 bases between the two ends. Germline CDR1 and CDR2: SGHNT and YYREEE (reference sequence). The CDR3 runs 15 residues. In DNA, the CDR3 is TGTGCCAGCAGCCAGAACCATGGGAGAGGAGAGACCCAGTACTTC. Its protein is CASSQNHGRGETQYF. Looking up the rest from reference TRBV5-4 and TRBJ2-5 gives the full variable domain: ETGVTQSPTHLIKTRGQQVTLRCSSQSGHNTVSWYQQALGQGPQFIFQYYREEENGRGNFPPRFSGLQFPNYSSELNVNALELDDSALYLCASSQNHGRGETQYFGPGTRLLVL.

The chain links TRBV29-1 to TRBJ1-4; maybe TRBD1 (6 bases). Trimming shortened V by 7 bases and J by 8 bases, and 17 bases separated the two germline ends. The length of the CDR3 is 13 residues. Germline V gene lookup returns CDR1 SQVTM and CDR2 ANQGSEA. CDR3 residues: CSAEGDKGEKLFF. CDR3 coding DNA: TGCAGCGCTGAGGGGGACAAGGGGGAAAAACTGTTTTTT.

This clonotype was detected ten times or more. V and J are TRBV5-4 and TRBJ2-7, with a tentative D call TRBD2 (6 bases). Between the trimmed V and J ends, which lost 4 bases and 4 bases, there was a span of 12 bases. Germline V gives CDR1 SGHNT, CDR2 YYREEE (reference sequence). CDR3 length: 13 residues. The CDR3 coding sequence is TGTGCCAGCAGCCTACGGGACTCGTACGAGCAGTACTTC. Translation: CASSLRDSYEQYF.

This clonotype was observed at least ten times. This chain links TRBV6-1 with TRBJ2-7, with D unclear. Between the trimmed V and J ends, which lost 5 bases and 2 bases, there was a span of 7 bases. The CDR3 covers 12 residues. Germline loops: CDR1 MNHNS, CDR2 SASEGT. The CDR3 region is CASSSHAYEQYF. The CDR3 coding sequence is TGTGCCAGCAGTAGCCATGCCTACGAGCAGTACTTC.